This TCR beta chain came from a study of blood T cell repertoires in COVID-19. Across the whole study: Spain, Italy and the United States supplied samples that represented acute and convalescent COVID-19. T cells, B-cell-depleted T cells, or PBMCs supplied cDNA or gDNA.

Authors' methods: Amplification with reference gene primers provided the estimates of nucleated cell counts. Only in-frame clones appear in the TCRdb table, and some are missing; sequencing was by immunoSEQ multiplex PCR. Clone size and V and J calls were adopted from that table, with D and trimming inferred from the DNA. The sample lists approximately 120,000 clones, around three quarters occurring once. This CDR3 comprises 13 residues. Germline V lookup: CDR1 MNHEY, CDR2 SMNVEV (reference sequence). Trimming stripped 5 bases from V and 12 bases from J, with 17 bases between. V gene TRBV27 combines with J gene TRBJ2-1; no firm D call. The clonotype originates from a man aged 35-49 years with active or convalescent COVID-19. Sequencing was carried out using peripheral blood. The CDR3 DNA reads TGTGCCAGCAGTCCCGGTGTCTCCCAGGCGCAGTTCTTC. Protein: CASSPGVSQAQFF.